This T cell receptor beta chain was captured in a study of T cell repertoires in aging, cancer and after chemotherapy. Trimming removed 0 bases from V and 4 bases from J; junction bases left unmatched: 10. Germline CDR1 MNHEY, CDR2 SVGEGT. The CDR3 runs 18 residues. The template was genomic DNA from peripheral blood, not RNA. In its sample, this clonotype was seen a few times. A mixed TRB-A/B primer pool amplified rearranged TRB by multiplex touch-down PCR. TCRdb ran MiXCR on the multiplex PCR reads and lists one entry per CDR3 protein. The sample contains 2,500 to 3,500 distinct CDR3 sequences, around 28% of which appear only once.

The V call is TRBV6-2 or TRBV6-3, the J call TRBJ2-1; TRBD2 agrees at 9 bases. Input material: blood. The TCR sequence derives from a human donor with a solid tumor. The CDR3 DNA reads TGTGCCAGCAGTTACTCAACCAGGGCGGGGGGGGGATACAATGAGCAGTTCTTC. This gives the protein CASSYSTRAGGGYNEQFF.